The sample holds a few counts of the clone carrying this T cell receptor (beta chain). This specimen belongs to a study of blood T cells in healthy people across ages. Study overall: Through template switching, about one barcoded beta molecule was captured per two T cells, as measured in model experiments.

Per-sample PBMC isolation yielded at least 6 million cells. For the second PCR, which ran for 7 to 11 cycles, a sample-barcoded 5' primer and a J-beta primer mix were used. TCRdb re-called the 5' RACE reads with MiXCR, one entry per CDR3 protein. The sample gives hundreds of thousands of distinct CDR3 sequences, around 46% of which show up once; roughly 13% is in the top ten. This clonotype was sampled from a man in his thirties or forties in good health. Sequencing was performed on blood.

As DNA, the CDR3 is TGTGCCAGCATCCAGGACCCTGGCCGCACTGAAGCTTTCTTT. Protein sequence: CASIQDPGRTEAFF. This chain uses TRBV6-2 or TRBV6-3 with TRBJ1-1; D is ambiguous. Trimming stripped 7 bases from V and 4 bases from J, with 16 bases between. The V gene's germline CDR1 is MNHEY and CDR2 SVGEGT. The CDR3 length is 14 residues.